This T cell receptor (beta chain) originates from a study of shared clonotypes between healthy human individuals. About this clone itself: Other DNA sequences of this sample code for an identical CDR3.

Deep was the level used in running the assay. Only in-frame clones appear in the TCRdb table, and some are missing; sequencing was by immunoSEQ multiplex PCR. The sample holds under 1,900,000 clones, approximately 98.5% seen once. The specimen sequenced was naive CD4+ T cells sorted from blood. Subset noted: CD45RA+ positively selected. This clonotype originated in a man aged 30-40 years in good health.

The CDR3 reads CSVEDGADTQYF. The CDR3 DNA reads TGCAGCGTTGAAGATGGCGCGGATACGCAGTATTTT. This chain uses TRBV29-1 with TRBJ2-3; no reliable D call. V was trimmed by 0 bases and J by 6 bases, leaving 7 bases between them. Per the germline V gene, CDR1 is SQVTM and CDR2 is ANQGSEA. The CDR3 consists of 12 residues.